This TCR beta chain appears in the sequencing data of a study of shared clonotypes between healthy human individuals. The naive CD8 subset, CD45RO-negative cells positively selected for CCR7, excluded terminally differentiated effector memory CD45RA+ cells. Comment on this clone: Other DNA sequences of this sample code for an identical CDR3.

The assay was immunoSEQ multiplex PCR, and TCRdb's table has in-frame clones only and misses some. The table lists about 2.2 million clones, roughly 95% of them singletons, with around 1.7% in the top ten. V lost 2 bases, J lost 6 bases, and 6 bases lay in between. The CDR3 has 12 residues. Per the germline V gene, CDR1 is MNHEY and CDR2 is SMNVEV (reference sequence). This clonotype was obtained from a man aged 18 to 29 in good health. Some clones in this sample may be carry-over from other donors' samples. Source material: naive CD8+ T cells from PBMCs. This chain connects TRBV27 to TRBJ2-3, with D possibly matching TRBD2 (5 bases). CDR3 DNA sequence: TGTGCCAGCAGTTTAACGGGGGATACGCAGTATTTT. Translating gives CASSLTGDTQYF.